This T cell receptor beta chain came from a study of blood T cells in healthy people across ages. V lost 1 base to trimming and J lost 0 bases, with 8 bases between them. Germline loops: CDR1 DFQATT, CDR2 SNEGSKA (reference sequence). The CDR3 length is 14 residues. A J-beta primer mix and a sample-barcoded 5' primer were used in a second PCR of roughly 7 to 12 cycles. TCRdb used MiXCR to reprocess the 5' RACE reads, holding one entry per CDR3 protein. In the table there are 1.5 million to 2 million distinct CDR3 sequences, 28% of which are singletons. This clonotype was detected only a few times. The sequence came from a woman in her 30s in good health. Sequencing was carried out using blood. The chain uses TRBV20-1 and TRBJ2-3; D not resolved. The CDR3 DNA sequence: TGCAGTGCTAGAGTGCGGCCTAGCACAGATACGCAGTATTTT. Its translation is CSARVRPSTDTQYF.